The rows below give T cell receptor beta chains drawn from one sample of a study of blood T cell repertoires in COVID-19. The table came from immunoSEQ multiplex PCR; TCRdb's copy has only in-frame clones and leaves some out. The repertoire holds some 250,000 clones, with approximately 87% as singletons. The sequenced material came from peripheral blood. The receptors originated from a woman in her twenties or thirties with COVID-19, enrolled during active disease. CDR3s include the opening cysteine and the closing phenylalanine or tryptophan.

j_gene,v_gene,CDR3aa
TRBJ2-2,TRBV7-2,CASSPPGELFF
TRBJ1-1,TRBV5-6,CASSFGREAEAFF
TRBJ1-6,TRBV4-1,CASSPITNNSPLHF
TRBJ1-2,TRBV30,CAWSLGGEGYTF
TRBJ1-3,TRBV7-9,CASSLFGSSGNTIYF
TRBJ1-2,TRBV5-1,CASSLVGPSTISGGERGDYGYTF
TRBJ2-3,TRBV10-3,CAIRLTASSTDTQYF
TRBJ1-2,TRBV3-1/TRBV3-2,CASSQDRGSYGYTF
TRBJ2-5,TRBV2,CASSEWRGASETQYF
TRBJ1-6,TRBV18,CASSPSFGANSPLHF
TRBJ2-1,TRBV5-1,CASSLGDRYNEQFF
TRBJ1-2,TRBV19,CASSTGMPRYGYTF
TRBJ1-2,TRBV4-2,CASSQGFYSNYGYTF
TRBJ2-2,TRBV5-1,CASSLSPGQGPYGGELFF
TRBJ2-3,TRBV5-4,CASSHRAGGRTDTQYF
TRBJ1-1,TRBV13,CASSEPTGSDTEAFF
TRBJ2-7,TRBV3-1/TRBV3-2,CASSPRGSSYEQYF
TRBJ2-7,TRBV5-1,CASSLDTLLSYEQYF
TRBJ2-1,TRBV24-1,CATSDFKGRVNEQFF
TRBJ1-5,TRBV5-1,CASSPGQGAGQPQHF
TRBJ2-3,TRBV7-6,CASSTGTDTQYF
TRBJ2-3,TRBV11-2,CASSYAGGVTDTQYF
TRBJ2-3,TRBV3-1/TRBV3-2,CASSPRRGRADTQYF
TRBJ1-2,TRBV28,CASSFRGQPPGYTF
TRBJ1-2,TRBV4-1,CASSQDWTGGLSYGYTF
TRBJ1-2,TRBV19,CASSISVGRGGYTF
TRBJ1-5,TRBV4-1,CASSPGQGPTNQPQHF
TRBJ1-6,TRBV5-1,CASSEPGQGYSPLHF
TRBJ2-2,TRBV25-1,CASSENREGTGELFF
TRBJ1-1,TRBV7-9,CASSSYYGTEAFF
TRBJ2-2,TRBV7-9,CASSPDRGNTGELFF
TRBJ2-1,TRBV18,CASSRPGQGDNEQFF
TRBJ1-3,TRBV4-2,CASSQVSRAGNTIYF
TRBJ1-4,TRBV28,CASSFTGPREKLFF
TRBJ2-1,TRBV7-6,CASSPRMSPGVEQFF
TRBJ2-1,TRBV5-1,CASSLTSGGRVRNEQFF
TRBJ1-4,TRBV5-5,CASSQTPRTGGEKLFF
TRBJ2-1,TRBV7-8,CASSLGGTGWYEQFF
TRBJ1-4,TRBV14,CASSLRPQGIRTNEKLFF
TRBJ2-3,TRBV10-1,CASSETSGGRSRTDTQYF
TRBJ2-5,TRBV18,CASSQGQGETQYF
TRBJ1-1,TRBV6-5,CASTRLSGGTEAFF
TRBJ1-2,TRBV5-1,CASSLDLIGRLSYGYTF
TRBJ1-1,TRBV5-1,CASSTGPREIGAFF
TRBJ2-7,TRBV5-5,CASSSTGSYEQYF
TRBJ2-2,TRBV27,CASRSAGANTGELFF
TRBJ2-7,TRBV28,CASSLPGLLGYEQYF
TRBJ1-6,TRBV5-1,CASSLRGAGGALHF
TRBJ1-3,TRBV28,CASSPEGTGRNTIYF
TRBJ1-2,TRBV28,CASTKGVGGYTF
TRBJ2-1,TRBV19,CASSVTGGDYNEQFF
TRBJ1-1,TRBV6-6,CASSTAQGSTEAFF
TRBJ2-7,TRBV5-6,CASSVLSGAYEQYF
TRBJ2-1,TRBV3-1/TRBV3-2,CASSPRGSSSYNEQFF
TRBJ2-5,TRBV24-1,CATSDSRRETQYF